These 30 T cell receptor beta chains were sequenced from one sample in a study of CD8+ T cells in alopecia areata. Treatment denoted: oral pan-JAK inhibitor, 5-10 mg twice daily. cDNA prepared by RNA extraction and subsequent reverse transcription served as the template for sequencing. Measured with immunoSEQ multiplex PCR; TCRdb has only the in-frame clones, and not every one. The data hold 150,000 to 200,000 clones, with around three fifths observed a single time. This specimen consisted of CD4+ T cells sorted from blood, obtained at week 4, from a patient treated with tofacitinib. These receptors originate from a human donor with alopecia areata.

The rearrangement joins TRBV29-1 to TRBJ2-5; D not certain. The CDR3 loop spans 12 amino acids. Per germline, CDR1 SQVTM and CDR2 ANQGSEA. V was cut by 5 bases and J by 4 bases, with 11 bases left in between. CDR3 bases: TGCAGCGTTCTTCTAAGGCGAGAGACCCAGTACTTC. Translated, it gives CSVLLRRETQYF.

This clone was detected once. J is TRBJ2-5 and V is TRBV12-5, with D possibly being TRBD1 (6 bases). Germline loops: CDR1 LGHNT, CDR2 FRNRAP. The CDR3 contains 15 residues. Deletions cut 2 bases from V and 9 bases from J, with 19 bases between. The chain's CDR3 is CASGLLRVKGESQYF. CDR3 sequence (DNA): TGTGCTAGTGGTTTGCTCAGGGTGAAGGGGGAGTCCCAGTACTTC.

The V gene is TRBV27, the J gene TRBJ2-5; a possible D gene is TRBD2 (5 bases). The CDR3 is 16 amino acids. The V and J ends lost 2 bases and 0 bases respectively, with 13 bases between them. The V gene's germline CDR1 is MNHEY and CDR2 SMNVEV (reference sequence). The CDR3 nucleotides are TGTGCCAGCAGTTTAAGGCTAGCAGACTACCAAGAGACCCAGTACTTC. It translates to CASSLRLADYQETQYF.

The V gene is TRBV29-1, the J gene TRBJ1-1; TRBD1 might be the D (5 bases). The CDR3 consists of 13 residues. V gave up 2 bases and J gave up 4 bases, with 11 bases separating them. The germline CDR1 and CDR2 sequences are SQVTM and ANQGSEA. CDR3 protein: CSVETQGGTEAFF. The CDR3 DNA reads as TGCAGCGTTGAAACCCAGGGCGGCACTGAAGCTTTCTTT.

The chain joins TRBV30 to TRBJ1-2; 11 bases are shared with TRBD1. The CDR3 loop spans 14 amino acids. In germline, CDR1 is GTSNPN, CDR2 SVGIG (reference sequence). CDR3: CARERTGGFNGYTF. As DNA, the CDR3 is TGTGCTCGGGAACGGACAGGGGGCTTTAATGGCTACACCTTC.

The table lists this clone with a few counts. This chain uses TRBV19 with TRBJ2-1; 9 nucleotides line up with TRBD2. The CDR3 totals 14 residues. V shed 5 bases and J 9 bases; nucleotides not matched to a gene: 8. Germline-derived CDR1 and CDR2 are LNHDA and SQIVND (reference sequence). DNA for the CDR3: TGTGCCAGTAGTCCTCGGACTAGCGTTGGTGAGCAGTTCTTC. Amino acid sequence: CASSPRTSVGEQFF.

The chain recombines TRBV20-1 with TRBJ2-1; D is unresolved. The V gene's germline CDR1 is DFQATT and CDR2 SNEGSKA (reference sequence). V dropped 3 bases and J dropped 3 bases, with 3 bases sitting between them. The CDR3 has 11 amino acids. The DNA for the CDR3 is TGCAGTGCTAGCTACTACAATGAGCAGTTCTTC. Its protein product is CSASYYNEQFF.

The chain has TRBV2 and TRBJ2-7, with a tentative D call TRBD2 (6 bases). V lost 3 bases and J lost 2, with 14 bases in between. In germline, CDR1 is SNHLY, CDR2 FYNNEI. The CDR3 covers 15 residues. The CDR3 sequence: CASSEVGGTPYEQYF. CDR3 DNA: TGTGCCAGCAGTGAGGTAGGAGGGACGCCCTACGAGCAGTACTTC.

The J gene is TRBJ2-5, the V gene TRBV7-9; 10 bases line up with TRBD1. Germline lookup yields CDR1 SEHNR and CDR2 FQNEAQ (reference sequence). The CDR3 sequence is 14 residues long. V was pared by 4 bases and J by 4 bases, with 3 bases of the junction left unmatched. The CDR3 DNA is TGTGCCAGCAGCTATCGACAGGGGGCAGAGACCCAGTACTTC. It codes for CASSYRQGAETQYF.

The chain combines TRBV23-1 with TRBJ1-1; D gene unclear. TRBV23-1 is flagged as an ORF with uncertain function. The CDR3 contains 13 residues. Trimming cost V 2 bases and J 5 bases, with 9 bases left between them. The CDR3 DNA reads as TGCGCCAGCAGTCAACGAACGGGGACTGAAGCTTTCTTT. As protein: CASSQRTGTEAFF.

V usage is TRBV25-1 and J usage is TRBJ1-2; a possible D gene is TRBD1 (6 bases). The CDR3 extends over 15 amino acids. CDR1 MGHDK and CDR2 SYGVNS come from the germline V gene. Deletions cut 2 bases from V and 4 bases from J, with 14 bases between. The CDR3 DNA reads TGTGCCAGCAGTGAAACCGTTGGGGGCGGCTATGGCTACACCTTC. As protein: CASSETVGGGYGYTF.

In DNA, the CDR3 is TGCGCCAGCAGCGAGGGGGCCCGGAACATTCAGTACTTC. Protein: CASSEGARNIQYF. The chain couples TRBV5-1 to TRBJ2-4, with 7 bases identical to TRBD1. CDR3 length: 13 residues. Per germline, CDR1 SGHRS and CDR2 YFSETQ. V gave up 4 bases and J gave up 7 bases; unmatched junction bases: 5.

This chain links TRBV6-6 with TRBJ2-7, with TRBD1 matching 9 bases. The CDR3 is 15 residues long. Germline V CDR1 and CDR2: MNHNY, SVGAGI (reference sequence). V shed 2 bases, J shed 5 bases, and the junction held 7 bases outside the gene matches. Here the CDR3 DNA reads TGTGCCAGCAGTTACCCCGGGACAGGGTTGAACGAGCAGTACTTC. Its translation: CASSYPGTGLNEQYF.

This clone was seen more than once but under ten times. The CDR3 is CAWSGQVRTEAFF. The CDR3 DNA is TGTGCCTGGAGTGGGCAGGTTCGAACTGAAGCTTTCTTT. The rearrangement links TRBV30 to TRBJ1-1; D gene unclear. Germline CDR1 reads GTSNPN; CDR2 reads SVGIG (reference sequence). The CDR3 runs to 13 residues. Trimming shortened V by 1 base and J by 5 bases, and 11 bases separated the two germline ends.

J is TRBJ2-7 and V is TRBV12-5; no firm D call. Deletions cut 0 bases from V and 6 bases from J, with 9 bases between. The CDR3 extends over 13 amino acids. CDR1 and CDR2 from the germline V gene are LGHNT and FRNRAP. The CDR3 coding sequence is TGTGCTAGTGGTTTGGTGGGGTTCAGCGAGCAGTACTTC. Translation: CASGLVGFSEQYF.

The gene calls are TRBV7-9 and TRBJ1-2; 7 nucleotides agree with TRBD1. Germline CDR1 and CDR2: SEHNR and FQNEAQ (reference sequence). The V segment lost 7 bases and the J segment 7 bases; nucleotides outside the gene matches: 9. The length of the CDR3 is 13 residues. CDR3 residues: CASTPTGIRGYTF. The CDR3 nucleotides are TGTGCCAGCACCCCGACAGGGATACGTGGCTACACCTTC.

The genes are TRBV30 and TRBJ2-6; D is perhaps TRBD1 (6 bases). Deletions cut 8 bases from V and 0 bases from J, with 20 bases between. The germline V gene encodes CDR1 GTSNPN and CDR2 SVGIG (reference sequence). This CDR3 is 17 amino acids long. The CDR3 here is CAGPHEGVISGANVLTF. CDR3 coding DNA: TGTGCCGGCCCCCACGAGGGGGTGATCTCTGGGGCCAACGTCCTGACTTTC. Variable domain in full (rest from reference TRBV30 and TRBJ2-6): SQTIHQWPATLVQPVGSPLSLECTVEGTSNPNLYWYRQAAGRGLQLLFYSVGIGQISSEVPQNLSASRPQDRQFILSSKKLLLSDSGFYLCAGPHEGVISGANVLTFGAGSRLTVL.

The chain recombines TRBV4-1 with TRBJ2-1; D unresolved. V was clipped by 4 bases and J by 0 bases, with 4 bases between them. Germline CDR1 MGHRA, CDR2 YSYEKL. The CDR3 length is 13 residues. The CDR3 sequence: CASSPGSYNEQFF. The CDR3 DNA is TGCGCCAGCAGCCCCGGCTCCTACAATGAGCAGTTCTTC.

The chain combines TRBV30 with TRBJ1-3, with D unclear. CDR1 is GTSNPN, CDR2 SVGIG, per germline (reference sequence). V lost 0 bases and J 2 bases, leaving 11 bases between the germline ends. CDR3 length: 15 residues. CDR3 sequence reads: CAWSVLVQAGNTIYF. The CDR3 DNA reads as TGTGCCTGGAGTGTATTAGTCCAGGCTGGAAACACCATATATTTT.

V is TRBV30 and J is TRBJ2-2, with D maybe TRBD2 (5 bases). Deletions cut 3 bases from V and 0 bases from J, with 14 bases between. CDR1 and CDR2 from the germline V gene are GTSNPN and SVGIG (reference sequence). This CDR3 contains 16 residues. This CDR3 reads CAWRALGLANTGELFF. The CDR3 DNA reads TGTGCCTGGAGGGCCCTTGGACTGGCGAACACCGGGGAGCTGTTTTTT.

This sequence joins TRBV30 and TRBJ2-3; D gene ambiguous. Germline V gene sequence: CDR1 GTSNPN, CDR2 SVGIG (reference sequence). Trimming took 3 bases from V and 3 from J, leaving 10 bases between them. The CDR3 has 13 amino acids. CDR3 nucleotide sequence: TGTGCCTGGAGCATCCACGCAACAGATACGCAGTATTTT. It is translated as CAWSIHATDTQYF. Looking up the rest from reference TRBV30 and TRBJ2-3 gives the full variable domain: SQTIHQWPATLVQPVGSPLSLECTVEGTSNPNLYWYRQAAGRGLQLLFYSVGIGQISSEVPQNLSASRPQDRQFILSSKKLLLSDSGFYLCAWSIHATDTQYFGPGTRLTVL.

This clone was counted only a few times. As DNA, the CDR3 is TGTGCCAGCAGCGTATCGAGTTGGCCACAACGAAAAAACACCGGGGAGCTGTTTTTT. This sequence encodes CASSVSSWPQRKNTGELFF. The chain links TRBV9 to TRBJ2-2, with D unresolved. This CDR3 has 19 amino acids. V lost 1 base, J lost 2 bases, and 21 bases lay in between. CDR1 is SGDLS, CDR2 YYNGEE, per germline.

The chain joins TRBV4-3 to TRBJ1-5; no reliable D call. This CDR3 is 14 amino acids long. V lost 0 bases, J lost 6 bases, and 9 bases lay in between. Germline CDR1 and CDR2: LGHNA and YSLEER. In DNA form, the CDR3 reads TGCGCCAGCAGCCAAGATTCCGGATTTCAGCCCCAGCATTTT. Protein: CASSQDSGFQPQHF.

The V and J genes are TRBV10-3 and TRBJ2-5, with D possibly being TRBD1 (5 bases). This CDR3 contains 13 residues. Trimming took 6 bases from V and 4 from J, leaving 12 bases between them. From germline, CDR1 is ENHRY and CDR2 SYGVKD. This CDR3 reads CAIRLDNGETQYF. CDR3 nucleotide sequence: TGTGCCATCAGGTTGGACAATGGAGAGACCCAGTACTTC.

CDR3 loop: CAWTPGVGVSNQPQHF. The CDR3 region has the DNA TGTGCCTGGACTCCTGGGGTCGGGGTCAGCAATCAGCCCCAGCATTTT. The V and J genes are TRBV30 and TRBJ1-5; D ambiguous. CDR1 is GTSNPN and CDR2 is SVGIG in the germline V gene (reference sequence). The CDR3 has 16 residues. With 4 bases removed from V and 1 base from J, the gap between germline ends came to 17 bases. Full variable domain (remainder filled in from reference TRBV30 and TRBJ1-5): SQTIHQWPATLVQPVGSPLSLECTVEGTSNPNLYWYRQAAGRGLQLLFYSVGIGQISSEVPQNLSASRPQDRQFILSSKKLLLSDSGFYLCAWTPGVGVSNQPQHFGDGTRLSIL.

The chain combines TRBV30 with TRBJ1-6; TRBD1 might be the D (5 bases). The germline gives CDR1 GTSNPN, CDR2 SVGIG (reference sequence). The length of the CDR3 is 15 residues. Trimming took 3 bases from V and 7 from J, leaving 16 bases between them. Here the CDR3 DNA reads TGTGCCTGGAGCGAAGGGACGGCGAAGAATTCACCCCTCCACTTT. As protein: CAWSEGTAKNSPLHF.

The chain combines TRBV29-1 with TRBJ2-5; D not resolved. V was cut by 5 bases and J by 2 bases, with 12 bases left in between. Germline V gene sequence: CDR1 SQVTM, CDR2 ANQGSEA. The CDR3 covers 13 residues. The DNA for the CDR3 is TGCAGCGTTAACGGACGGATACAAGAGACCCAGTACTTC. This codes for CSVNGRIQETQYF.

This clone was recorded only once. This chain connects TRBV5-1 to TRBJ2-5, with 7 bases that match TRBD1. Germline loops: CDR1 SGHRS, CDR2 YFSETQ. V trimming: 3 bases; J trimming: 5 bases; junction bases outside the gene matches: 7. The CDR3 is 14 residues long. CDR3 coding DNA: TGCGCCAGCAGCTCTGGACAGGCCGGGGAGACCCAGTACTTC. It codes for CASSSGQAGETQYF.

This clone was counted a few times. The rearrangement joins TRBV2 to TRBJ1-5, with D uncertain. The V gene's germline CDR1 is SNHLY and CDR2 FYNNEI. The CDR3 length is 13 residues. Trimming stripped 7 bases from V and 1 base from J, with 8 bases between. In DNA, the CDR3 is TGTGCCAGCAACTGGGAGAGCAATCAGCCCCAGCATTTT. This codes for CASNWESNQPQHF.

This clone came up a few times. The chain employs TRBV29-1 and TRBJ1-2; 9 bases are a match to TRBD1. Per the germline V gene, CDR1 is SQVTM and CDR2 is ANQGSEA. V trimming: 6 bases; J trimming: 2 bases; junction bases outside the gene matches: 4. The CDR3 consists of 13 residues. The CDR3 DNA is TGCAGCGTCGGGACAGGGCCAAACTATGGCTACACCTTC. This sequence encodes CSVGTGPNYGYTF.